This T cell receptor beta chain came from a study of cytomegalovirus exposure and HLA in healthy donors (dated by TCRdb to the late 2010s). About the investigation overall: In an earlier analysis of around 540 of the donors, around 300 Gb of sequence data and 95 million to 130 million unique TCR beta sequences from 180 million or so T cells were reported. About 320 gigabases of sequencing data and roughly 90 million unique TCR sequences were included in an early release covering several hundred HLA-typed donors. Of the 350 to 400 genotyped donors, around 81% fell in the genetic ancestry cluster associated with self-reported Caucasian donors. The study aimed to test whether cataloging public T cell receptors could reveal signatures of past pathogen exposure. The T cell repertoires of some 700 subjects were profiled by immunosequencing and related to cytomegalovirus serostatus. In addition to the first cohort of 666 subjects, a separate validation cohort of about 120 different subjects was used. To predict cytomegalovirus infection status, the study combined high-throughput TCR immunosequencing, statistical association of individual TCRs with disease status, and machine learning. To study patterns of TCR occurrence, a later analysis re-analyzed previously published TCR beta repertoires from several hundred donors and added high-resolution HLA genotyping. Rather than drawing on any new phenotypic data, the later analysis identified candidate immune exposures from TCR beta sequences and the way those sequences occurred across donors. An earlier analysis of some 500 of the donors applied high-throughput TCR beta sequencing to assess whether each TCR beta V gene segment acted as functional or pseudogenic. Donor age, sex, ethnicity and CMV serostatus were collected together with the repertoire data. A later genetic analysis used genome-wide SNP genotypes for about 55% of the 666 donors, treating that subset as a discovery cohort. All discovery cohort repertoires had been generated using a single sequencing platform. HLA typing included class I and class II loci at four-digit resolution. The number of donors typed differed by locus, with about 629-640 for A, B, C, DRB1 and DQB1, roughly 550 for DQA1, 600 to 610 for DPA1, and some 440 for DPB1. About 5 DR-DQ haplotypes were handled as single units for association and clustering, since linkage in the cohort was strong. Among about 360 genotyped donors of the cohort, an average of about 240,000 unique TCR beta nucleotide sequences were sequenced per donor, roughly 20% of them non-productive.

Libraries were constructed by the immunoSEQ multiplex PCR assay. For the multiplex PCR, a mixture combining 60 forward primers for TCR Vbeta segments and 13 reverse primers for TCR Jbeta segments was used. Amplification of the CDR3 region of rearranged TCR beta genes was performed with a multiplex PCR assay on genomic DNA. On the Illumina HiSeq System, the amplified TCR beta libraries were sequenced as 87-base-pair reads. The authors' analysis ran thus. A later analysis counted approximately 84 million unique TCR beta chains across the 690 or so repertoires, and approximately 11 million of these chains were shared by at least two donors. A nearest-neighbor algorithm error-corrected the raw reads and collapsed the reads into unique sequences, merging closely related sequences to remove PCR and sequencing errors. To assign V, D and J gene segments, CDR3 sequences were aligned to IMGT reference sequences. For a sequence to be retained, a match of at least six nucleotides was required to both a V gene segment and a J gene segment. Rearrangements were classified as productive when the CDR3 lacked stop codons and remained in frame with V and J, and all other rearrangements were classified as non-productive. CDR3 was defined according to IMGT convention as the region running from the second conserved V-encoded cysteine to the conserved J-encoded phenylalanine. In an earlier analysis of around 600 of the donors, sequences lacking an unambiguous match to a single V gene segment were excluded. In an earlier analysis of about 590 of the donors, a V segment was called functional when productive rearrangements were above 56.7%, and segregating when the standard deviation between donors exceeded 5%. To diagnose cytomegalovirus status from the catalog of TCR beta chain sequences, a statistical classification framework was built. A later analysis assigned V and J genes by comparing TCR nucleotide sequences with IMGT/GENE-DB human TR gene sequences. In a later analysis, CDR3 sequences and most-parsimonious VDJ recombination scenarios were assigned using the TCRdist pipeline. In a later analysis, each TCR beta chain was defined by its CDR3 amino acid sequence together with its V-gene family, and reads without a unique V-gene family were excluded. In a later analysis, 450 to 600 highly shared, low-generation-probability nucleotide sequences were removed to address suspected cross-contamination and a sequencing artifact. In a later analysis, a clonal expansion index for each public chain was calculated from normalized within-repertoire ranks of inferred template counts. Generation probabilities in a later analysis came from a VDJ recombination model fitted to out-of-frame rearrangements, and those results were checked against IGoR. In a later analysis, TCR-TCR, TCR-HLA and TCR-CMV co-occurrence was scored with hypergeometric tests, and a repertoire-size bias correction was applied to TCR pairs. False discovery rates were estimated in a later analysis by permuting HLA or CMV assignments 20 times. In a later analysis, co-occurring TCRs were grouped with DBSCAN, and TCRdist sequence similarity was added when clustering was performed within HLA-allele-positive subsets. Repertoires with fewer than 30,000 or more than 120,000 public chains were left out of co-occurrence clustering, as were about 5 repertoires with anomalous nucleotide sharing. Sourced from immuneACCESS, this table was stored by TCRdb with only in-frame sequences that have V and J called. A share of the clones is absent; for the studies checked, an unresolved V gene accounts for under half, and the remainder has no known explanation. That table gives V, J and clone size, and the DNA gave D and trimming. This sample is represented by 200,000 or so clones; about 77% of them were singletons. In total, the top ten clones hold approximately 5.4% of the sample.

Paper-wide results and their limitations: In a later genetic analysis, a missense DCLRE1C variant was associated with V-gene and J-gene trimming of TCR beta chains, and the association was replicated in an independent cohort. A further reported finding was that TCR beta sequences accurately predicted the HLA-A and HLA-B alleles for most subjects in the first cohort. At a false discovery rate of 0.05, a later analysis linked 16,951 TCR beta sequences to specific HLA alleles. Because the 87-base-pair reads could not distinguish some IMGT-functional V segments, including TRBV6-2 and TRBV6-3, those segments were excluded. Because counts were too low, some 17 rarely observed V segments, including chromosome 9 orphons, were excluded from the earlier analysis of 587 of the donors. Broadly in line with IMGT annotations, most TCR beta V segments showed up in productive rearrangements about 90% or about 30% of the time in an earlier analysis of approximately 640 of the donors. While some public TCRs were present in many individuals, most TCR sequences turned up only very rarely across donors. Roughly uniform sequencing depth across donors was assumed in presence/absence analyses, although this assumption may not hold. HLA typing was unavailable for some donors at each locus, so association tests used only the typed subset. In a later analysis, several top co-occurrence clusters were reported to appear linked to parvovirus B19, influenza, CMV and Epstein-Barr virus. Compared with equally common non-associated chains, HLA-associated TCR beta chains in a later analysis were more clonally expanded and had lower generation probabilities. In a later analysis, the rate of TCR association differed among HLA loci, with DRB1 alleles having the most associated TCRs and HLA-C alleles having the fewest. In this cohort, only TCR beta chains were sequenced, and detectable features were limited by the absence of alpha or paired-chain data. Linkage disequilibrium might explain the correlated functional status among segregating V segments, but an unknown experimental factor could not be excluded. The only immune exposure information available for the cohort was CMV serostatus. In a later genetic analysis, fewer N-insertions in productive TCRs were reported among donors in an Asian-associated ancestry cluster than the 666-donor mean. A cluster of highly shared sequence variants was judged likely to be a technical artifact of the sequencing pipeline. Most CMV-associated TCR beta chains appeared to be HLA-restricted in a later analysis, and the HLA associations seemed to be driven largely by CMV exposure. The authors suggested that the approach could potentially be extended to other disease states and immunological phenotypes. In the study, 150 to 200 TCR beta chains were listed as associated with cytomegalovirus. Assigning TCR associations to individual alleles was difficult when HLA alleles, especially DR and DQ, strongly co-occurred. In both the original and validation cohorts, the classifier was reported to diagnose cytomegalovirus status with high specificity and sensitivity. In vitro tests confirmed that a few of the cytomegalovirus-associated TCR beta chains recognize cytomegalovirus antigens.

CDR3 length: 15 amino acids, cysteine to phenylalanine. Kept here is only the CDR3 DNA, which spans 45 bases and is read in frame from base 1. Taken from the germline V gene, the CDR1 and CDR2 loops are MNHNS and SASEGT. Deletion took 8 bases off V and 0 bases off J, with a span of 13 bases between the germline ends. The cohort was made up of approximately 670 healthy bone marrow donors. At the time of sampling, all cohort members were nominally healthy, though unrecorded immune exposures were likely present. The donor tested CMV seropositive and was one of the 289 seropositive cohort members. Every donor gave a peripheral blood sample, and the peripheral blood mononuclear cells from that sample were used for TCR beta sequencing. The Qiagen DNeasy Blood Extraction Kit was used to extract genomic DNA from the blood cell samples. On this clone: It has no known antigen specificity. Per-nucleotide qualities are absent, and no much larger clonotype sits a single base away.

Sequencing was performed on PBMCs. The chain is assembled from TRBV6-1 and TRBJ2-2; 6 matching bases give a weak D call of TRBD1. The source of this sequence is a woman under 40 in good health and CMV-seropositive. The CDR3 region: CASDRIRSNTGELFF. The sequence in DNA is TGTGCCAGCGACAGGATACGATCGAACACCGGGGAGCTGTTTTTT.